The 4 T cell receptor beta chains below were found in one sample sequenced in a study of OX40 agonist ivuxolimab in advanced cancers. TCRdb's table, derived via immunoSEQ multiplex PCR, lists solely in-frame clones and lacks some. The sample lists 40,000 to 55,000 clones; roughly nine tenths were seen once. The material sequenced was CD4+ or CD8+ T cells sorted from blood, taken in a trial of the OX40 agonist ivuxolimab. The receptor source for this set is an adult with an advanced solid tumor such as melanoma, head and neck, liver or kidney cancer.

CDR3: CASSPGTGSSYEQYF. The CDR3 DNA follows: TGCGCCAGCAGCCCTGGGACGGGGAGCTCCTACGAGCAGTACTTC. V gene TRBV4-1 combines with J gene TRBJ2-7; D tentatively fits TRBD1 or TRBD2 (5 bases each). The CDR3 covers 15 residues. Per germline, CDR1 MGHRA and CDR2 YSYEKL. Deletions cut 4 bases from V and 0 bases from J, with 13 bases between.

This clone has just one count. The chain uses TRBV6-1 and TRBJ1-5; D is undetermined. V lost 1 base and J lost 6, with 10 bases in between. CDR3 length: 14 amino acids. Germline CDR1 MNHNS, CDR2 SASEGT. DNA of the CDR3: TGTGCCAGCAGTGAAGGACGGTTAGGTCAGCCCCAGCATTTT. Translation: CASSEGRLGQPQHF.

V gene TRBV4-1 combines with J gene TRBJ1-2, with TRBD1 as a possible D gene (6 bases). Trimming took off 2 bases at V and 4 bases at J, with 20 bases between the two ends. CDR3 length: 17 amino acids. Per the germline V gene, CDR1 is MGHRA and CDR2 is YSYEKL. CDR3 residues: CASSQTFKPEGGYGYTF. The CDR3 nucleotides are TGCGCCAGCAGCCAAACCTTTAAACCGGAGGGGGGCTATGGCTACACCTTC.

The chain employs TRBV7-8 and TRBJ2-3; D possibly corresponds to TRBD1 (6 bases). Trimming stripped 2 bases from V and 2 bases from J, with 14 bases between. Germline V lookup: CDR1 SGHVS, CDR2 FQNEAQ. This CDR3 has 16 residues. This chain's CDR3 is CASSLTTGINTDTQYF. CDR3 DNA: TGTGCCAGCAGCTTAACAACAGGGATAAACACAGATACGCAGTATTTT.